This T cell receptor (beta chain) was identified during a study of OX40 agonist ivuxolimab in advanced cancers. The table came from immunoSEQ multiplex PCR; TCRdb's copy has only in-frame clones and leaves some out. The sample has roughly 150,000 clones, roughly 94% seen once. General observations from the study: Compared with others, partial responders at 0.1-3.0 mg/kg displayed clonal expansion among the lowest.

In the case of this clone: Its antigen is still unknown.

CDR1 is MNHNY, CDR2 SVGAGI, per germline (reference sequence). Trimming shortened V by 2 bases and J by 4 bases, and 14 bases separated the two germline ends. This CDR3 has 15 residues. The starting material was CD4+ or CD8+ T cells sorted from blood, obtained in a trial of the OX40 agonist ivuxolimab. This chain links TRBV6-6 with TRBJ1-2, with a possible D match to TRBD1 (5 bases). This receptor was identified in an adult with an advanced solid tumor such as melanoma, head and neck, liver or kidney cancer. CDR3 nucleotides: TGTGCCAGCAGTTACGGAGCAGATACAGGCTATGGCTACACCTTC. It specifies CASSYGADTGYGYTF.